This TCR beta chain was retrieved from a study of T cell responses to AZD1222 COVID-19 vaccine. Study-level findings and limits: The sample set comprised mostly white British donors with more females, and clonal diversity was possibly underestimated.

Libraries were prepared by immunoSEQ multiplex PCR; TCRdb keeps only in-frame clonotypes and omits some of them. This table holds over 70,000 clones, roughly 88% found once. Comments on this clone: What it recognizes is unknown.

The starting material was peripheral blood, obtained on day 0 of AZD1222 vaccination. The receptor's source is an adult in good health.

CDR3 coding DNA: TGCGCCAGCAGGCGGGACAGGGGGTCCTACGAGCAGTACTTC. It yields the protein CASRRDRGSYEQYF. The V gene is TRBV5-1, the J gene TRBJ2-7; 11 bases are a match to TRBD1. Unmatched junction bases numbered 2, after V lost 5 bases and J lost 1 base. This CDR3 contains 14 residues. CDR1 and CDR2 (germline): SGHRS, YFSETQ.